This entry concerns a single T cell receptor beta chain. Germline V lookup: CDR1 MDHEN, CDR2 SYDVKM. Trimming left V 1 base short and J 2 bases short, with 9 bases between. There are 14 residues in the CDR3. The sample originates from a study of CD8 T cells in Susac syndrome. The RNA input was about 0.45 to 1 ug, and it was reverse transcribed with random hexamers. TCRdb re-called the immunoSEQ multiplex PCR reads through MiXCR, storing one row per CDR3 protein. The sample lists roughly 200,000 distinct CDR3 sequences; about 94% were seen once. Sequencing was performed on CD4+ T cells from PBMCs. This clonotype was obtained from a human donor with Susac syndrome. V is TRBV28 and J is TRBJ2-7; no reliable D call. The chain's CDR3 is CASSLSGPAYEQYF. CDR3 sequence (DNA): TGTGCCAGCAGTTTATCTGGCCCCGCCTACGAGCAGTACTTC.